A single sample is the source of the 10 T cell receptor beta chains below, sequenced in a study of T cell responses to AZD1222 COVID-19 vaccine. The repertoire was sequenced with immunoSEQ multiplex PCR; TCRdb's copy has only in-frame clones and lacks some. Among around 140,000 clones listed, roughly 88% were seen once. The material sequenced was peripheral blood, taken 28 days after the second dose of the MenACWY control vaccine. Receptor source: an adult who received the MenACWY meningococcal vaccine as a control.

The V call is TRBV5-1, the J call TRBJ1-3; D not resolved. Germline V lookup: CDR1 SGHRS, CDR2 YFSETQ. The CDR3 extends over 16 amino acids. V was clipped by 0 bases and J by 0 bases, with 10 bases between them. The chain's CDR3 is CASSLATGDSGNTIYF. DNA for the CDR3: TGCGCCAGCAGCTTGGCCACGGGCGACTCTGGAAACACCATATATTTT.

CDR3 protein: CASSVQENEQYF. For the CDR3, the DNA is TGTGCCAGCAGTGTACAGGAAAACGAGCAGTACTTC. The gene calls are TRBV25-1 and TRBJ2-7, with D tentatively TRBD1 (5 bases). V lost 4 bases, J lost 5 bases, and 9 bases lay in between. The CDR3 sequence is 12 residues long. The V gene's germline CDR1 is MGHDK and CDR2 SYGVNS.

V usage is TRBV19 and J usage is TRBJ2-7; 7 nucleotides line up with TRBD1. Germline CDR1 reads LNHDA; CDR2 reads SQIVND (reference sequence). Germline trimming cut 2 bases from V and 1 base from J; bases unmatched to any gene: 5. The CDR3 runs 15 residues. CDR3 loop: CASSILTGASYEQYF. The CDR3 bases are TGTGCCAGTAGTATATTAACAGGGGCTTCCTACGAGCAGTACTTC.

The chain links TRBV2 to TRBJ1-5; no reliable D call. Germline lookup yields CDR1 SNHLY and CDR2 FYNNEI. This CDR3 is built from 14 residues. Trimming took off 3 bases at V and 7 bases at J, with 13 bases between the two ends. This CDR3 reads CASSDTGPQQPQHF. CDR3 DNA: TGTGCCAGCAGTGATACTGGCCCCCAACAGCCCCAGCATTTT. Using reference TRBV2 and TRBJ1-5 for the parts outside the CDR3, the full variable domain is EPEVTQTPSHQVTQMGQEVILRCVPISNHLYFYWYRQILGQKVEFLVSFYNNEISEKSEIFDDQFSVERPDGSNFTLKIRSTKLEDSAMYFCASSDTGPQQPQHFGDGTRLSIL.

The chain couples TRBV2 to TRBJ2-7; TRBD1 is a possible D gene (6 bases). Trimming stripped 5 bases from V and 3 bases from J, with 8 bases between. The CDR3 runs 12 residues. Germline V lookup: CDR1 SNHLY, CDR2 FYNNEI. The CDR3 here is CASSWTVYEQYF. For the CDR3, the DNA is TGTGCCAGCAGTTGGACAGTCTACGAGCAGTACTTC.

Only a few counts were recorded for this clone. This CDR3 reads CASSLDRVMNTEAFF. The CDR3 DNA reads as TGTGCCAGCAGCTTGGACAGGGTAATGAACACTGAAGCTTTCTTT. V and J are TRBV5-4 and TRBJ1-1; possible D gene TRBD1, 6 bases. Germline V gene lookup returns CDR1 SGHNT and CDR2 YYREEE (reference sequence). The CDR3 totals 15 residues. V was clipped by 0 bases and J by 0 bases, with 9 bases between them. Full variable domain (outside the CDR3, taken from reference TRBV5-4 and TRBJ1-1): ETGVTQSPTHLIKTRGQQVTLRCSSQSGHNTVSWYQQALGQGPQFIFQYYREEENGRGNFPPRFSGLQFPNYSSELNVNALELDDSALYLCASSLDRVMNTEAFFGQGTRLTVV.

The chain links TRBV2 to TRBJ1-2; the D gene is possibly TRBD1 (5 bases). The CDR3 loop spans 14 amino acids. The germline V and J ends were trimmed by 6 bases and 7 bases, with 18 bases remaining between them. CDR1 and CDR2 from the germline V gene are SNHLY and FYNNEI. The CDR3 DNA reads as TGTGCCAGCAGCCCCAGCGGGGGGAGTGTTGGCTACACCTTC. It codes for CASSPSGGSVGYTF. Full variable domain (missing parts from reference TRBV2 and TRBJ1-2): EPEVTQTPSHQVTQMGQEVILRCVPISNHLYFYWYRQILGQKVEFLVSFYNNEISEKSEIFDDQFSVERPDGSNFTLKIRSTKLEDSAMYFCASSPSGGSVGYTFGSGTRLTVV.

V usage is TRBV7-9 and J usage is TRBJ1-2; a possible D gene is TRBD1 (6 bases). CDR1 SEHNR and CDR2 FQNEAQ come from the germline V gene (reference sequence). Trimming shortened V by 6 bases and J by 3 bases, and 11 bases separated the two germline ends. The CDR3 spans 13 residues. For the CDR3, the DNA is TGTGCCAGCAGTCCCGGGGGGCACTATGGCTACACCTTC. Translating gives CASSPGGHYGYTF.

V and J are TRBV19 and TRBJ1-2; perhaps TRBD1 as D (5 bases). Trimming left V 2 bases short and J 4 bases short, with 8 bases between. The germline CDR1 and CDR2 sequences are LNHDA and SQIVND (reference sequence). CDR3 length: 13 residues. CDR3 in amino acids: CASSIQGPYGYTF. In DNA form, the CDR3 reads TGTGCCAGTAGTATACAGGGCCCCTATGGCTACACCTTC.

For this clone: Different DNA sequences within this sample yield the same CDR3. The chain carries TRBV12-3 or TRBV12-4 and TRBJ1-1; no clear D gene. The CDR3 runs 11 residues. V was cut by 5 bases and J by 1 base, with 2 bases left in between. The CDR3 DNA is TGTGCCAGCAGTGAGAACACTGAAGCTTTCTTT. Translated, it gives CASSENTEAFF.